This T cell receptor (beta chain) was recorded in a study of blood T cell repertoires in COVID-19. Study in general: From the United States, Italy and Spain came samples of acute and convalescent COVID-19.

Here immunoSEQ multiplex PCR was the method, and the copy in TCRdb shows in-frame clones only, minus some. The repertoire holds 250,000 to 300,000 clones, with around 84% as singletons. Germline-derived CDR1 and CDR2 are SGHNT and YENEEA. This CDR3 has 14 amino acids. Trimming took 5 bases from V and 4 from J, leaving 12 bases between them. The V gene is TRBV11-3, the J gene TRBJ1-5; D perhaps matches TRBD1 (6 bases). What was sequenced was PBMCs or T cells enriched from blood (not recorded which). The TCR originated in a man aged 25 to 40 with acute COVID-19. DNA for the CDR3: TGTGCCAGCAGCCCTAGGACAGCAAATCAGCCCCAGCATTTT. Translation gives CASSPRTANQPQHF.